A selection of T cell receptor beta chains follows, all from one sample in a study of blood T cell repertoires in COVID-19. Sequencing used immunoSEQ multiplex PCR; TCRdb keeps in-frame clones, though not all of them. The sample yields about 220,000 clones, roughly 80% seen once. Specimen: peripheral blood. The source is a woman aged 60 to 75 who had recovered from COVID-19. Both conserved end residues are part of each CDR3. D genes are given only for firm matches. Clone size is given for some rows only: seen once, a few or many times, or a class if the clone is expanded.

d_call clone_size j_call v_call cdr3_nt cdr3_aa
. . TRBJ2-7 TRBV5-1 TGCGCCAGCAGCTTGAACTATCGGAGCTACGAGCAGTACTTC CASSLNYRSYEQYF
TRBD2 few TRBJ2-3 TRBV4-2 TGTGCCAGCAGCCAAGGGGTAGCTAGCGGGGCGGATACGCAGTATTTT CASSQGVASGADTQYF
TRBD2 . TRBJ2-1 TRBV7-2 TGTGCCAGCAGCTTATCGAGCGGGGGTAGGGATGAGCAGTTCTTC CASSLSSGGRDEQFF
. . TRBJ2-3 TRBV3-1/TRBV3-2 TGTGCCAGCAGCCAAGGGTACACCGGGACTCACACAGATACGCAGTATTTT CASSQGYTGTHTDTQYF
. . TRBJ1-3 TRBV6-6 TGTGCCAGCAGCCCCGGGAGCTCTGGAAACACCATATATTTT CASSPGSSGNTIYF
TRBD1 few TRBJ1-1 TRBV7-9 TGTGCCAGCAGCTTAGCGGGCAGGGGGCCGAACACTGAAGCTTTCTTT CASSLAGRGPNTEAFF
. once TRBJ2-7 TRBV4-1 TGCGCCAGCAGCCAACAACTAGCCTACGAGCAGTACTTC CASSQQLAYEQYF
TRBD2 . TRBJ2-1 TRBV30 TGTGCCTGGAGCTCGGGACTAGCGGGGGGGAGCTGGAATGAGCAGTTCTTC CAWSSGLAGGSWNEQFF
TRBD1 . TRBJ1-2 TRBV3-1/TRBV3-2 TGTGCCAGCAGCCCGTTTGACGAGGGACAGTATGGCTACACCTTC CASSPFDEGQYGYTF
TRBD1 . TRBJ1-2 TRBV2 TGTGCCAGCAGTGACGGGACAGACTATGGCTACACCTTC CASSDGTDYGYTF
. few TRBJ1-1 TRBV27 TGTGCCAGCAGTTTAGGCAGGGGCACTGAAGCTTTCTTT CASSLGRGTEAFF
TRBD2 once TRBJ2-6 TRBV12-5 TGTGCTAGTGCGGGGGGGACTTTC CASAGGTF
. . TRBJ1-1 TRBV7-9 TGTGCCAGCAGCTTACGAGGGCAGGTCGGATCTGAAGCTTTCTTT CASSLRGQVGSEAFF
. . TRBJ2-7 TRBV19 TGTGCCAGTGCTGGGACAAGCACGTACGAGCAGTACTTC CASAGTSTYEQYF
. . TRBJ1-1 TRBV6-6 TGTGCCAGCGACGTAGGAGAGAACACTGAAGCTTTCTTT CASDVGENTEAFF
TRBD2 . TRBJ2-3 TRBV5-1 TGCGCCAGCAGCTCAGGACTAGCGGGGGGGATTAGCACAGATACGCAGTATTTT CASSSGLAGGISTDTQYF